The entry below describes one T cell receptor beta chain. Its target is unknown. Generated by immunoSEQ multiplex PCR, the TCRdb table keeps only in-frame clones and is missing some. Of tens of thousands of clones listed, more than 85% are singletons. CDR1 SGHRS and CDR2 YFSETQ come from the germline V gene. Trimming removed 1 base from V and 1 base from J; junction bases left unmatched: 6. The CDR3 has 17 amino acids. This entry comes from a study of PD-1 blockade in classical Hodgkin lymphoma. Each patient's relapse followed autologous stem cell transplantation, and brentuximab vedotin exposure varied. Study-wide points: Baseline diversity resembling that of newly diagnosed patients was seen in complete responders. Individuals who commenced nivolumab within less than 1 year of ASCT were excluded.

This sample comprised peripheral blood mononuclear cells (PBMCs), obtained at baseline. The chain is built from TRBV5-1 and TRBJ2-2; 8 bases are a match to TRBD1. The TCR was taken from a human donor with classical Hodgkin lymphoma. CDR3 protein: CASSLRAGGQNTGELFF. CDR3 DNA: TGCGCCAGCAGCTTGCGGGCAGGGGGCCAGAACACCGGGGAGCTGTTTTTT.